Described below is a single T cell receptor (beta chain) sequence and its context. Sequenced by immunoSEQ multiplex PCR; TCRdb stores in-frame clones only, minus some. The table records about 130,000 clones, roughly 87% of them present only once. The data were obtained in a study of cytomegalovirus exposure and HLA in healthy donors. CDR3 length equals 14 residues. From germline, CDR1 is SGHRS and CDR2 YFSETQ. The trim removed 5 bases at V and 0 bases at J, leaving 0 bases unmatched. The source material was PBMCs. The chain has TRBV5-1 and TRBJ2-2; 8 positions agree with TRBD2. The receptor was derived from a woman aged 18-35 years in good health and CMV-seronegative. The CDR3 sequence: CASRLAANTGELFF. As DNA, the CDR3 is TGCGCCAGCAGACTAGCGGCGAACACCGGGGAGCTGTTTTTT.